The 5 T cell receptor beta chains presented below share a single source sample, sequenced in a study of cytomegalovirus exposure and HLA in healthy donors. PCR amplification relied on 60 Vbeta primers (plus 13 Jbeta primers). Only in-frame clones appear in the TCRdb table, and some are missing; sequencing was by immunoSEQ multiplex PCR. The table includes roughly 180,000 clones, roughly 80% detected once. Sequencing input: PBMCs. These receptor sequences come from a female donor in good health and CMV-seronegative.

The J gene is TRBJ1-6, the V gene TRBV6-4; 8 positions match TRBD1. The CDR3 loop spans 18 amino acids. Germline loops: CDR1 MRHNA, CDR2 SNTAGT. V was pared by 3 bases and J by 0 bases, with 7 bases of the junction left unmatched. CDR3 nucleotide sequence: TGTGCCAGCAGTGAGACAGGGGCACTGGGCTCCTATAATTCACCCCTCCACTTT. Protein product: CASSETGALGSYNSPLHF.

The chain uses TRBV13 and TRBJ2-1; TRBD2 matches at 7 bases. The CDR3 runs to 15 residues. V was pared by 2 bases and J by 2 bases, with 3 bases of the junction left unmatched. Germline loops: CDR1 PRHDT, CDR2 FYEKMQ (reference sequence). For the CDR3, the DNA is TGTGCCAGCAGCTTAAGAGGGAGGGCCTACAATGAGCAGTTCTTC. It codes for CASSLRGRAYNEQFF.

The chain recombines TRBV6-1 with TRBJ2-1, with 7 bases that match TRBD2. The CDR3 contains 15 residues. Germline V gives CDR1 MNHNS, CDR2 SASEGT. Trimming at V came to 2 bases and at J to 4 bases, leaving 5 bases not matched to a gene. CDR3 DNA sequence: TGTGCCAGCAGTGAAAGTGCGGGAGATTACAATGAGCAGTTCTTC. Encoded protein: CASSESAGDYNEQFF.

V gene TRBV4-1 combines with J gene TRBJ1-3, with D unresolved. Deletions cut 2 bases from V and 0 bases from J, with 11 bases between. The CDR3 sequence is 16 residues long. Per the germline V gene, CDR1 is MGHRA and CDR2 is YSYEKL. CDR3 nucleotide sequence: TGCGCCAGCAGCCAACTCCCCGGGGACTCTGGAAACACCATATATTTT. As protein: CASSQLPGDSGNTIYF.

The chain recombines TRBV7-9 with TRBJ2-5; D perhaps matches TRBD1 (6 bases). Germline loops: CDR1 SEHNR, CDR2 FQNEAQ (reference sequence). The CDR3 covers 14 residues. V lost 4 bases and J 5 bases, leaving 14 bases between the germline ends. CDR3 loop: CASSSPTGLETQYF. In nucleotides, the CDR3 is TGTGCCAGCAGCTCACCCACAGGGTTGGAGACCCAGTACTTC.